The 21 T cell receptor beta chains in this list originate from one sample, sequenced in a study of technical replicates of blood from a handful of donors. Libraries were prepared by immunoSEQ multiplex PCR; TCRdb keeps only in-frame clonotypes and omits some of them. This sample has 70,000 to 90,000 clones, with 90% to 95% found just once. Sequenced material: T cells isolated from PBMCs. These receptors all stem from a human donor in good health.

This chain joins TRBV7-2 and TRBJ2-3; 8 bases match TRBD2. Germline CDR1 SGHTA, CDR2 FQGNSA. The CDR3 extends over 15 amino acids. The V and J ends lost 6 bases and 5 bases, in that order; junction bases with no gene match: 10. The CDR3 spells CASSSKAGVGDTQYF. The CDR3 bases are TGTGCCAGCAGTTCCAAAGCGGGAGTAGGAGATACGCAGTATTTT.

The chain combines TRBV20-1 with TRBJ2-1; D is unclear. Between the trimmed V and J ends, which lost 7 bases and 8 bases, there was a span of 12 bases. This CDR3 is 11 amino acids long. CDR1 DFQATT and CDR2 SNEGSKA come from the germline V gene (reference sequence). CDR3 nucleotide sequence: TGCAGTGTCAACACCTTTTATGAGCAGTTCTTC. The encoded protein is CSVNTFYEQFF.

The chain uses TRBV7-8 and TRBJ2-5; 9 bases align to TRBD1. V shed 5 bases and J 5 bases; nucleotides not matched to a gene: 9. CDR3 length: 15 amino acids. From germline, CDR1 is SGHVS and CDR2 FQNEAQ. CDR3 loop: CASSVGTGYGETQYF. In nucleotides, the CDR3 is TGTGCCAGCAGCGTAGGGACAGGGTATGGGGAGACCCAGTACTTC.

V and J are TRBV15 and TRBJ1-1; no firm D call. The CDR3 consists of 14 residues. Germline V gene data show CDR1 as LNHNV and CDR2 as YYDKDF (reference sequence). Trimming pared 1 base from V and 1 base from J, leaving 7 bases between. For the CDR3, the DNA is TGTGCCACCAGCAGAGGGGCCGAGAACACTGAAGCTTTCTTT. Translating it yields CATSRGAENTEAFF.

This sequence joins TRBV18 and TRBJ2-1; D is unclear. The CDR3 extends over 16 amino acids. Between the trimmed V and J ends, which lost 3 bases and 0 bases, there was a span of 12 bases. Germline-derived CDR1 and CDR2 are KGHSH and LQKENI. The CDR3 sequence: CASSPYETPSYNEQFF. For the CDR3, the DNA is TGTGCCAGCTCACCCTACGAGACTCCCTCCTACAATGAGCAGTTCTTC.

This rearrangement joins TRBV13 to TRBJ2-3; TRBD2 agrees at 11 bases. In germline, CDR1 is PRHDT, CDR2 FYEKMQ (reference sequence). Germline trimming cut 5 bases from V and 4 bases from J; bases unmatched to any gene: 8. The CDR3 runs 16 residues. In DNA form, the CDR3 reads TGTGCCAGCAGCACCAGGACTAGCGGGTGGGCAGATACGCAGTATTTT. Amino acid sequence: CASSTRTSGWADTQYF.

This sequence joins TRBV13 and TRBJ2-1; 9 nucleotides line up with TRBD2. Per germline, CDR1 PRHDT and CDR2 FYEKMQ (reference sequence). The CDR3 sequence is 13 residues long. V gave up 8 bases and J gave up 7 bases; unmatched junction bases: 6. Here the CDR3 reads CASGTSWDNEQFF. The CDR3 region has the DNA TGTGCCAGCGGGACTAGCTGGGATAATGAGCAGTTCTTC.

The chain combines TRBV11-2 with TRBJ1-3; no reliable D call. The CDR3 has 11 residues. The V end was cut by 5 bases, the J end by 4 bases, with 3 bases between. Germline V gene lookup returns CDR1 SGHAT and CDR2 FQNNGV. CDR3 coding DNA: TGTGCCAGCAGCACAGGAAACACCATATATTTT. Amino acids: CASSTGNTIYF. Combining the CDR3 with reference TRBV11-2 and TRBJ1-3 gives the whole variable domain EAGVAQSPRYKIIEKRQSVAFWCNPISGHATLYWYQQILGQGPKLLIQFQNNGVVDDSQLPKDRFSAERLKGVDSTLKIQPAKLEDSAVYLCASSTGNTIYFGEGSWLTVV.

The chain's CDR3 is CASSVGQLNYGYTF. As DNA, the CDR3 is TGTGCCAGCAGTGTCGGACAGTTGAACTATGGCTACACCTTC. The chain links TRBV2 to TRBJ1-2; TRBD1 might be the D (6 bases). The V and J ends lost 4 bases and 2 bases respectively, with 11 bases between them. The CDR3 covers 14 residues. Germline-derived CDR1 and CDR2 are SNHLY and FYNNEI.

In nucleotides, the CDR3 is TGTGCCAGCAGCCAAGGAGGGACTAGCGGAATATTCACAGATACGCAGTATTTT. Protein sequence: CASSQGGTSGIFTDTQYF. The gene calls are TRBV4-2 and TRBJ2-3, with 11 bases aligning to TRBD2. Looked up from germline, CDR1 is LGHNA and CDR2 is YNFKEQ. CDR3 length equals 18 residues. The V segment lost 1 base and the J segment 2 bases; nucleotides outside the gene matches: 8.

CDR3 in DNA: TGTGCCAGCAGCTTATCAGGACAGGTCCCGGGCTCTGGAAACACCATATATTTT. Translated: CASSLSGQVPGSGNTIYF. The rearrangement joins TRBV9 to TRBJ1-3, with 7 bases matching TRBD1. V lost 4 bases and J lost 0; bases outside the gene matches: 13. The CDR3 has 18 residues. Per the germline V gene, CDR1 is SGDLS and CDR2 is YYNGEE. Drawing the rest from reference TRBV9 and TRBJ1-3, the complete variable domain is DSGVTQTPKHLITATGQRVTLRCSPRSGDLSVYWYQQSLDQGLQFLIQYYNGEERAKGNILERFSAQQFPDLHSELNLSSLELGDSALYFCASSLSGQVPGSGNTIYFGEGSWLTVV.

The CDR3 DNA follows: TGTGCCAGCAGCTTCCGGGACAGCAGCACAGATACGCAGTATTTT. Amino acid sequence: CASSFRDSSTDTQYF. The V gene is TRBV9, the J gene TRBJ2-3; 7 bases are shared with TRBD1. The germline V gene encodes CDR1 SGDLS and CDR2 YYNGEE. The J segment lost 0 bases and the V segment lost 4 bases, leaving 5 bases of the junction unmatched. The CDR3 is 15 residues long.

The gene calls are TRBV9 and TRBJ1-2, with TRBD1 matching 11 bases. The CDR3 length is 14 residues. Per germline, CDR1 SGDLS and CDR2 YYNGEE. Germline trimming cut 5 bases from V and 7 bases from J; bases unmatched to any gene: 7. CDR3 in DNA: TGTGCCAGCAGTGGTACCGGGACAGGGGGTGGCTACACCTTC. It is translated as CASSGTGTGGGYTF.

CDR3 nucleotide sequence: TGCGCCAGCAGCCAAACCGGGACACCTAAGTTTGTGAGCAATCAGCCCCAGCATTTT. Amino acid sequence: CASSQTGTPKFVSNQPQHF. The V gene is TRBV4-1, the J gene TRBJ1-5; tentatively, D is TRBD1 (6 bases). The CDR3 spans 19 residues. The germline gives CDR1 MGHRA, CDR2 YSYEKL. V gave up 2 bases and J gave up 1 base, with 21 bases separating them.

V usage is TRBV23-1 and J usage is TRBJ2-7, with D possibly TRBD1 on 5 matching bases. TRBV23-1 is an open reading frame, and its role is uncertain. Between the trimmed V and J ends, which lost 2 bases and 5 bases, there was a span of 16 bases. This CDR3 region has 15 residues. The DNA of the CDR3 is TGCGCCAGCAGTCAAAAGAGAGTAGGGGATAACGAGCAGTACTTC. Its protein is CASSQKRVGDNEQYF.

Remarks on this clone: At one boundary the junction diverges from the germline segment, which might be a read error. V gene TRBV9 combines with J gene TRBJ2-5, with unresolved D. This CDR3 has 13 amino acids. CDR1 SGDLS and CDR2 YYNGEE come from the germline V gene. The CDR3 protein is CASSAQGASSPHF. The CDR3, as DNA: TGTGCCAGCAGCGCACAAGGAGCCTCTTCCCCCCACTTC.

This rearrangement joins TRBV11-2 to TRBJ1-1; TRBD1 might be the D (6 bases). Trimming took off 4 bases at V and 1 base at J, with 7 bases between the two ends. From germline, CDR1 is SGHAT and CDR2 FQNNGV. This CDR3 is 13 amino acids long. Written as DNA, the CDR3 is TGTGCCAGCAGCTCACAGGGGAACACTGAAGCTTTCTTT. It encodes CASSSQGNTEAFF.

The chain links TRBV4-1 to TRBJ1-1, with D unclear. The CDR3 spans 14 residues. Trimming took 3 bases from V and 0 from J, leaving 8 bases between them. Germline CDR1 MGHRA, CDR2 YSYEKL. The CDR3 loop reads CASSQSAMNTEAFF. Here the CDR3 DNA reads TGCGCCAGCAGCCAGTCAGCGATGAACACTGAAGCTTTCTTT.

This chain links TRBV5-4 with TRBJ1-2, with 7 positions matching TRBD1. Germline V lookup: CDR1 SGHNT, CDR2 YYREEE (reference sequence). V lost 0 bases, J lost 4 bases, and 12 bases stayed unmatched. CDR3 length equals 17 residues. The DNA for the CDR3 is TGTGCCAGCAGCTTGGCAGGGGGTGGGATGTTTGGCTATGGCTACACCTTC. It codes for CASSLAGGGMFGYGYTF.

The genes are TRBV9 and TRBJ1-2, with a tentative D call TRBD1 (5 bases). Looked up from germline, CDR1 is SGDLS and CDR2 is YYNGEE. V was pared by 0 bases and J by 8 bases, with 11 bases between. The CDR3 length is 13 residues. CDR3 amino acids: CASSVDGAHGYTF. The DNA for the CDR3 is TGTGCCAGCAGCGTAGATGGGGCGCACGGCTACACCTTC.

This chain uses TRBV7-2 with TRBJ2-1, with 8 bases lining up with TRBD1. There are 14 residues in the CDR3. Germline loops: CDR1 SGHTA, CDR2 FQGNSA. With 3 bases clipped from V and 7 bases from J, the junction kept 5 bases outside the gene matches. CDR3 DNA: TGTGCCAGCAGCTTCCCCCGACAGGGGAATGAGCAGTTCTTC. Translated: CASSFPRQGNEQFF.